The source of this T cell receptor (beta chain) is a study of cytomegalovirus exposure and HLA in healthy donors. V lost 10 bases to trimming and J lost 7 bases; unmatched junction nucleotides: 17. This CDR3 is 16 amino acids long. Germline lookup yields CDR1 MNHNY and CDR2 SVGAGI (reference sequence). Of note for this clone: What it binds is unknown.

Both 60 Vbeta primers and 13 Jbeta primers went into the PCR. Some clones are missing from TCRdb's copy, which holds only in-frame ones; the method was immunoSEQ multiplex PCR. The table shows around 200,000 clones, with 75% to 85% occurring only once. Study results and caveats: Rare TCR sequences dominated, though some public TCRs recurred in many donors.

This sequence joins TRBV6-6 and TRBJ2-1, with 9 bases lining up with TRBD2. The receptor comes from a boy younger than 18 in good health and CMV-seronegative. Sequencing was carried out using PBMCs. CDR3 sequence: CAINRPLAGIMNEQFF. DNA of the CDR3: TGTGCCATCAACCGCCCCCTAGCGGGAATTATGAATGAGCAGTTCTTC.